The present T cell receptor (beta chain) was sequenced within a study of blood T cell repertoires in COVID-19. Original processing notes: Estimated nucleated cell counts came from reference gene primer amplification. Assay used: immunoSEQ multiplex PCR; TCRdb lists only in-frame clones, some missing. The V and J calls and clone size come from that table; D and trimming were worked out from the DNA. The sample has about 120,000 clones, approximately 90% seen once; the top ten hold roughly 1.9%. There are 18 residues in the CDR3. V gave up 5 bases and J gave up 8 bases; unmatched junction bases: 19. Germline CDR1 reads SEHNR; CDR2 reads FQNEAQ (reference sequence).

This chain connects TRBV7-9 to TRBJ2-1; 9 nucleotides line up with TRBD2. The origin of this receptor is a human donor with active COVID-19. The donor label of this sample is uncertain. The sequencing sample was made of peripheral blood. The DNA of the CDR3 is TGTGCCAGCAGCGGACCCCGACTCTCCGGGACTAGCTTTGATGAGCAGTTCTTC. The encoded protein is CASSGPRLSGTSFDEQFF.